Listed below are T cell receptor beta chains from one sample, sequenced in a study of blood T cell repertoires in COVID-19. The repertoire was sequenced with immunoSEQ multiplex PCR; TCRdb's copy has only in-frame clones and lacks some. The sample yields some 500,000 clones, around 87% seen once. Sequenced material: PBMCs or T cells enriched from blood (not recorded which). Receptors originate from a middle-aged woman who had recovered from COVID-19. Both conserved end residues are part of each CDR3. A D gene is named only where the DNA matches it firmly. Not all rows give a size; the values are once, few, many and, for expanded clones, a class.

CDR3aa: CASKGQGGPQETQYF; CDR3nt: TGTGCCAGTAAGGGACAGGGGGGTCCCCAAGAGACCCAGTACTTC; v_gene: TRBV19; j_gene: TRBJ2-5; d_gene: TRBD1; abundance: NA
CDR3aa: CAWDLAGAFNEQFF; CDR3nt: TGTGCCTGGGACTTAGCGGGGGCGTTCAATGAGCAGTTCTTC; v_gene: TRBV30; j_gene: TRBJ2-1; d_gene: TRBD2; abundance: NA
CDR3aa: CASSQLANTDTQYF; CDR3nt: TGTGCCAGCAGCCAACTAGCGAACACAGATACGCAGTATTTT; v_gene: TRBV7-7; j_gene: TRBJ2-3; d_gene: TRBD2; abundance: NA
CDR3aa: CASSLDRGASYEQYF; CDR3nt: TGTGCCAGCAGTCTTGACAGGGGCGCCTCCTACGAGCAGTACTTC; v_gene: TRBV2; j_gene: TRBJ2-7; d_gene: TRBD1; abundance: NA
CDR3aa: CASSPPGTNYGYTF; CDR3nt: TGTGCCAGCAGCCCACCGGGAACAAACTATGGCTACACCTTC; v_gene: TRBV7-9; j_gene: TRBJ1-2; d_gene: NA; abundance: NA
CDR3aa: CARSPGTSGRNEQFF; CDR3nt: TGTGCCAGAAGCCCTGGGACTAGCGGGAGGAATGAGCAGTTCTTC; v_gene: TRBV7-5; j_gene: TRBJ2-1; d_gene: NA; abundance: NA
CDR3aa: CASSYGRTAPSNYGYTF; CDR3nt: TGTGCCAGCAGTTATGGCCGAACAGCCCCCTCAAACTATGGCTACACCTTC; v_gene: TRBV6-2/TRBV6-3; j_gene: TRBJ1-2; d_gene: NA; abundance: NA
CDR3aa: CASSRDSVGYNEQFF; CDR3nt: TGTGCCAGTAGCCGGGATTCCGTCGGGTACAATGAGCAGTTCTTC; v_gene: TRBV19; j_gene: TRBJ2-1; d_gene: NA; abundance: NA
CDR3aa: CASSAYDAGANEQFF; CDR3nt: TGTGCCAGCAGTGCCTATGACGCGGGAGCCAATGAGCAGTTCTTC; v_gene: TRBV27; j_gene: TRBJ2-1; d_gene: TRBD2; abundance: once
CDR3aa: CASSSVGSTGKSYEQYF; CDR3nt: TGTGCCAGCAGCTCGGTTGGGTCGACAGGGAAGTCCTACGAGCAGTACTTC; v_gene: TRBV5-5; j_gene: TRBJ2-7; d_gene: TRBD1; abundance: NA
CDR3aa: CASSQDRTGGTDTQYF; CDR3nt: TGTGCCAGCAGCCAAGATCGGACAGGGGGCACAGATACGCAGTATTTT; v_gene: TRBV3-1/TRBV3-2; j_gene: TRBJ2-3; d_gene: TRBD1; abundance: NA
CDR3aa: CATETDLGLAGGSGELFF; CDR3nt: TGTGCCACAGAGACAGATTTGGGACTAGCGGGAGGATCCGGGGAGCTGTTTTTT; v_gene: TRBV24-1; j_gene: TRBJ2-2; d_gene: TRBD2; abundance: NA
CDR3aa: CASSIDGAGPSEAFF; CDR3nt: TGTGCCAGTAGTATAGATGGGGCAGGCCCCTCTGAAGCTTTCTTT; v_gene: TRBV19; j_gene: TRBJ1-1; d_gene: NA; abundance: few
CDR3aa: CASSWSQNTGELFF; CDR3nt: TGTGCCAGCAGTTGGAGCCAGAACACCGGGGAGCTGTTTTTT; v_gene: TRBV27; j_gene: TRBJ2-2; d_gene: NA; abundance: NA
CDR3aa: CSVEDGGIENEQYF; CDR3nt: TGCAGCGTTGAAGATGGAGGGATCGAGAACGAGCAGTACTTC; v_gene: TRBV29-1; j_gene: TRBJ2-7; d_gene: NA; abundance: NA
CDR3aa: CASSQETGLKLFF; CDR3nt: TGCGCCAGCAGCCAAGAAACGGGGTTGAAACTGTTTTTT; v_gene: TRBV4-3; j_gene: TRBJ1-4; d_gene: NA; abundance: NA
CDR3aa: CASSPLLRDTGELFF; CDR3nt: TGTGCCAGCAGCCCCCTCTTGCGGGACACCGGGGAGCTGTTTTTT; v_gene: TRBV7-2; j_gene: TRBJ2-2; d_gene: NA; abundance: NA
CDR3aa: CASSFLTSGSTDTQYF; CDR3nt: TGCGCCAGCAGCTTCCTGACTAGCGGGAGCACAGATACGCAGTATTTT; v_gene: TRBV5-1; j_gene: TRBJ2-3; d_gene: TRBD2; abundance: NA
CDR3aa: CASSQDRAGLGGKSTDTQYF; CDR3nt: TGCGCCAGCAGCCAAGATCGTGCAGGTCTAGGAGGAAAGAGCACAGATACGCAGTATTTT; v_gene: TRBV4-3; j_gene: TRBJ2-3; d_gene: NA; abundance: NA
CDR3aa: CAISRVLGGRSSEQFF; CDR3nt: TGTGCCATCAGCCGAGTACTAGGCGGGAGATCTAGTGAGCAGTTCTTC; v_gene: TRBV10-3; j_gene: TRBJ2-1; d_gene: TRBD2; abundance: NA
CDR3aa: CASSSLPGGDEQYF; CDR3nt: TGTGCCAGCAGCTCCTTGCCGGGGGGGGACGAGCAGTACTTC; v_gene: TRBV7-7; j_gene: TRBJ2-7; d_gene: TRBD2; abundance: NA
CDR3aa: CASSYRGGYGEKLFF; CDR3nt: TGTGCCAGCAGTTACCGGGGAGGGTATGGAGAAAAACTGTTTTTT; v_gene: TRBV6-5; j_gene: TRBJ1-4; d_gene: NA; abundance: NA
CDR3aa: CASSPGLEGGYTF; CDR3nt: TGTGCCAGCAGCCCGGGGTTGGAGGGGGGCTACACCTTC; v_gene: TRBV5-5; j_gene: TRBJ1-2; d_gene: NA; abundance: NA
CDR3aa: CASSQAWGIPNYGYTF; CDR3nt: TGTGCCAGCAGCCAGGCATGGGGCATCCCTAACTATGGCTACACCTTC; v_gene: TRBV3-1/TRBV3-2; j_gene: TRBJ1-2; d_gene: NA; abundance: NA
CDR3aa: CASSGGLVDEQFF; CDR3nt: TGTGCCAGCAGCGGGGGACTTGTGGATGAGCAGTTCTTC; v_gene: TRBV2; j_gene: TRBJ2-1; d_gene: NA; abundance: NA
CDR3aa: CSALRGGRERYEQYF; CDR3nt: TGCAGCGCCCTACGGGGGGGGCGGGAGAGGTACGAGCAGTACTTC; v_gene: TRBV29-1; j_gene: TRBJ2-7; d_gene: TRBD2; abundance: NA
CDR3aa: CASSPSRDRGRETQYF; CDR3nt: TGTGCCAGCAGCCCATCCCGGGACAGGGGTCGAGAGACCCAGTACTTC; v_gene: TRBV7-9; j_gene: TRBJ2-5; d_gene: TRBD1; abundance: NA
CDR3aa: CASSLEAARVDTQYF; CDR3nt: TGTGCCAGCAGCTTAGAAGCGGCGAGGGTCGATACGCAGTATTTT; v_gene: TRBV11-2; j_gene: TRBJ2-3; d_gene: NA; abundance: once
CDR3aa: CASSPGQGRTGELFF; CDR3nt: TGTGCCAGCAGTCCGGGACAGGGTAGAACCGGGGAGCTGTTTTTT; v_gene: TRBV5-4; j_gene: TRBJ2-2; d_gene: TRBD1; abundance: NA
CDR3aa: CASSLRDREDGYTF; CDR3nt: TGTGCCAGCAGCTTACGGGACAGGGAGGATGGCTACACCTTC; v_gene: TRBV7-2; j_gene: TRBJ1-2; d_gene: TRBD1; abundance: NA
CDR3aa: CASSVGQGGGDTQYF; CDR3nt: TGTGCCAGCTCAGTTGGACAGGGCGGAGGAGATACGCAGTATTTT; v_gene: TRBV18; j_gene: TRBJ2-3; d_gene: TRBD1; abundance: once
CDR3aa: CASSPQEDQPQHF; CDR3nt: TGTGCCAGCAGTCCTCAGGAGGATCAGCCCCAGCATTTT; v_gene: TRBV6-5; j_gene: TRBJ1-5; d_gene: NA; abundance: NA
CDR3aa: CASSGGADTQYF; CDR3nt: TGTGCCAGCAGTGGGGGGGCAGATACGCAGTATTTT; v_gene: TRBV12-3/TRBV12-4; j_gene: TRBJ2-3; d_gene: TRBD2; abundance: NA
CDR3aa: CASRYTSTDTQYF; CDR3nt: TGTGCCAGCAGATATACTAGCACAGATACGCAGTATTTT; v_gene: TRBV6-5; j_gene: TRBJ2-3; d_gene: NA; abundance: NA
CDR3aa: CASSKQTPGELFF; CDR3nt: TGTGCCAGCAGCAAACAGACGCCCGGGGAGCTGTTTTTT; v_gene: TRBV6-2/TRBV6-3; j_gene: TRBJ2-2; d_gene: NA; abundance: few
CDR3aa: CASKQGYYTEAFF; CDR3nt: TGTGCCAGTAAACAGGGTTATTACACTGAAGCTTTCTTT; v_gene: TRBV19; j_gene: TRBJ1-1; d_gene: NA; abundance: NA
CDR3aa: CATSDLPSSYNEQFF; CDR3nt: TGTGCCACCAGTGACCTTCCGAGCTCCTACAATGAGCAGTTCTTC; v_gene: TRBV24-1; j_gene: TRBJ2-1; d_gene: NA; abundance: once
CDR3aa: CASSAPGQGQTEAFF; CDR3nt: TGTGCCAGCAGTGCCCCGGGACAGGGTCAGACTGAAGCTTTCTTT; v_gene: TRBV27; j_gene: TRBJ1-1; d_gene: TRBD1; abundance: NA
CDR3aa: CASSFRAGKTKNIQYF; CDR3nt: TGTGCCAGTAGTTTTCGGGCGGGAAAGACCAAAAACATTCAGTACTTC; v_gene: TRBV19; j_gene: TRBJ2-4; d_gene: NA; abundance: NA
CDR3aa: CASSQIGETEAFF; CDR3nt: TGTGCCAGCAGCCAAATAGGAGAAACTGAAGCTTTCTTT; v_gene: TRBV3-1/TRBV3-2; j_gene: TRBJ1-1; d_gene: NA; abundance: NA